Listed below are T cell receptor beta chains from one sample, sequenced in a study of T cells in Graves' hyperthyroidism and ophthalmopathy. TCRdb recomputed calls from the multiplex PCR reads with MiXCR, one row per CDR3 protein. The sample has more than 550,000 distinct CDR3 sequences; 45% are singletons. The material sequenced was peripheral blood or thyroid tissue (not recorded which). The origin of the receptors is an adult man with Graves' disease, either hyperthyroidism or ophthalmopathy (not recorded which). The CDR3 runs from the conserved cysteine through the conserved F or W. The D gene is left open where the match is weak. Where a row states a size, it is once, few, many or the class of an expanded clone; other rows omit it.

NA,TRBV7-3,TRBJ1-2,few,TGTGCCAGCAGCTTAGTTGCCAGGAAGGAAGGCTATGGCTACACCTTC,CASSLVARKEGYGYTF
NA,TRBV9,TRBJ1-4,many,TGTGCCAGCAGCGTAGGCACAGGGAATGAAAAACTGTTTTTT,CASSVGTGNEKLFF
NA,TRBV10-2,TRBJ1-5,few,TGCGCCAGCTCGGGCCACATTGTCCCCCAGCATTTT,CASSGHIVPQHF
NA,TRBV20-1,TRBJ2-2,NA,TGCAGTGCGACGAACCGGGACTCGACCGGGGAGCTGTTTTTT,CSATNRDSTGELFF
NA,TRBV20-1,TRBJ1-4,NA,TGCAGTGCTAAGTGGGGGTCGGCTAATGAAAAACTGTTTTTT,CSAKWGSANEKLFF
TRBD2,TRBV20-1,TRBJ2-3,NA,TGCAGTGCTCAACTAGCGGGGATGACAGATACGCAGTATTTT,CSAQLAGMTDTQYF
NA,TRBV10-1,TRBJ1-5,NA,TGCGCCAGCAGTGAGTACAATCAGCCCCAGCATTTT,CASSEYNQPQHF
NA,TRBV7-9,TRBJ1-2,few,TGTGCCAGCAGCTTAGGATTTACTGGCTACACCTTC,CASSLGFTGYTF
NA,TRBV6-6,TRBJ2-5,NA,TGTGCCAGCAGTTACTCCCATTTGGAGACCCAGTACTTC,CASSYSHLETQYF
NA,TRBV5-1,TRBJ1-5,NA,TGTGCCAGCAGCACAAATGGCGGCAATCAGCCCCAGCATTTT,CASSTNGGNQPQHF
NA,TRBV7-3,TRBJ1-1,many,TGTGCCAGCAGCTTAACAGGGGGGGACACTGAAGCTTTCTTT,CASSLTGGDTEAFF
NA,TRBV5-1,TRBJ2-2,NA,TGCGCCAGCAGCACACGGACAGGGGAGCTGTTTTTT,CASSTRTGELFF
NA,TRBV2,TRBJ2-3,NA,TGTGCCAGCAGTGAAAGGAGTAGGGCGGCGGGGGATACGCAGTATTTT,CASSERSRAAGDTQYF
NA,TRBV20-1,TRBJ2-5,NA,TGCAGTGCTAGAGATTTCGGAGGGAAAGAGACCCAGTACTTC,CSARDFGGKETQYF
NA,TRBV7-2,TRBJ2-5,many,TGTGCCAGCAGCTCCCTAGCGAGTCAAGAGACCCAGTACTTC,CASSSLASQETQYF
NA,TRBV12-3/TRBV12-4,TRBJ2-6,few,TGTGCCAGCAGCCAACATTCCGAACAGGGCGCTGGGGCCAACGTCCTGACTTTC,CASSQHSEQGAGANVLTF
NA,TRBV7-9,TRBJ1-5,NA,TGTGCCAGCAGTTTAGGGAGGAACGGCAATCAGCCCCAGCATTTT,CASSLGRNGNQPQHF
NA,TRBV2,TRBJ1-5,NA,TGTGCCAGCAGTCCGAGCGGGATTCAGCCCCAGCATTTT,CASSPSGIQPQHF
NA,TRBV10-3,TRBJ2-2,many,TGTGCCATCAGTGCCGGGGCGCGGACCGGGGAGCTGTTTTTT,CAISAGARTGELFF
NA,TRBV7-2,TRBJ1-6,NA,TGTGCCAGCAGCTTAGCTGAAAATTCACCCCTCCACTTT,CASSLAENSPLHF
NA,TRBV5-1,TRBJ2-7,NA,TGCGCCAGCAGCGTCTCTAGGGGCGAGCAGTACTTC,CASSVSRGEQYF
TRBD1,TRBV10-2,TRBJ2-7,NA,TGCGCCAGCAGTGATGCTCCTAGGACAGGGGGCGGCGAGCAGTACTTC,CASSDAPRTGGGEQYF
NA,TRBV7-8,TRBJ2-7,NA,TGTGCCAGCAGCCCTGAAATCTCCTACGAGCAGTACTTC,CASSPEISYEQYF
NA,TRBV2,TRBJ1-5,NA,TGTGCCAGCACCGACGGGACACGCAATCAGCCCCAGCATTTT,CASTDGTRNQPQHF
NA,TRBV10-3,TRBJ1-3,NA,TGTGCCATCAGTGAGAGGGGAATGAACACCATATATTTT,CAISERGMNTIYF
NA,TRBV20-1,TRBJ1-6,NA,TGCAGTGCTAGAGATCGGCCAGGGTATAATTCACCCCTCCACTTT,CSARDRPGYNSPLHF
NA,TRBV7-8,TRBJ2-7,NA,TGTGCCACAAGCTTAAGGACAAACTACGAGCAGTACTTC,CATSLRTNYEQYF
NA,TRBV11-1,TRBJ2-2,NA,TGTGCCAGCCTGATAAACACCGGGGAGCTGCTTTTT,CASLINTGELLF
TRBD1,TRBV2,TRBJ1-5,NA,TGTGCCAGCAGTGAATCTATGATCGGCAGGGGGGATCAGCCCCAGCATTTT,CASSESMIGRGDQPQHF
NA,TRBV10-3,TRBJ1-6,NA,TGTGCCATCACTCGGACAGCCGTGAATTCACCCCTCCACTTT,CAITRTAVNSPLHF
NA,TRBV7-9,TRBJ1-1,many,TGTGCCAGCAGCTACGGGGTTTCTGAAGCTTTCTTT,CASSYGVSEAFF
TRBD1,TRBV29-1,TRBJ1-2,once,TGCAGCAAATTCGGGACAGATCCAAACTATGGCTACACCTTC,CSKFGTDPNYGYTF
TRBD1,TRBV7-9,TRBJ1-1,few,TGTGCCAGCAGCCATAGACAGGGAACGGTCACTGAAGCTTTCTTT,CASSHRQGTVTEAFF
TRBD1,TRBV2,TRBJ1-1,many,TGTGCCAGCGGCGGGACAGGGTACACTGAAGCTTTCTTT,CASGGTGYTEAFF
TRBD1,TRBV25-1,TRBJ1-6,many,TGTGCCAGCAGTGATTCCTACAGGGGTCCTGAATCACCCCTCCACTTT,CASSDSYRGPESPLHF
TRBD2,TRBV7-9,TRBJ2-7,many,TGTGCCAGCAGCTGGATAGCGGGGGCGTACGAGCAGTACTTC,CASSWIAGAYEQYF
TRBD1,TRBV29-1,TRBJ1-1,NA,TGCAGCGTGGGGACAGGGGGTTCGAACACTGAAGCTTTCTTT,CSVGTGGSNTEAFF
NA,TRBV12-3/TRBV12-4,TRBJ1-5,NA,TGTGCCAGCAGCGATGGGGGGGCATGGCAGCCCCAGCATTTT,CASSDGGAWQPQHF
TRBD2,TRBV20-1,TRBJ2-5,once,TGCAGTGCCGAACCGGGACTAGCGATGCTTCTCGAGACCCGGTACTTC,CSAEPGLAMLLETRYF
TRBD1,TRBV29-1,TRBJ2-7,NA,TGCAGCGTTACACCTCCGGGACAGGGACAATTCGAGCAGTACTTC,CSVTPPGQGQFEQYF
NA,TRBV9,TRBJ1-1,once,TGTGCCAGCAGTGGCGGGTCTGGCTTTTACAACACTGAAGCTTTCTTT,CASSGGSGFYNTEAFF
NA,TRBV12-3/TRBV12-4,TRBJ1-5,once,TGTGCCAGCAGTGTAGGTTTTGGCAATCAGCCCCAGCATTTT,CASSVGFGNQPQHF
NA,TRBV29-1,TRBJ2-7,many,TGCAGCGTTGAGGGGTCCGGGGTCCACGAGCAGTACTTC,CSVEGSGVHEQYF
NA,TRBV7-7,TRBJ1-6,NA,TGTGCCAGCAGCTTACCAGGGACAATAGATTCACCCCTCCACTTT,CASSLPGTIDSPLHF
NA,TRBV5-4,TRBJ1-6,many,TGTGCCAGCAGCTTGGCCGTTGATAATTCACCCCTCCACTTT,CASSLAVDNSPLHF
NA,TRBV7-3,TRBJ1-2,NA,TGCGCCAGCAGCCAAAGTGGGGATGTGAGCTATGGCTACACCTTC,CASSQSGDVSYGYTF
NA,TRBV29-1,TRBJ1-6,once,TGCAGCGTGGACAATGGAATGGACAGTGGTTCACCCCTCCACTTT,CSVDNGMDSGSPLHF